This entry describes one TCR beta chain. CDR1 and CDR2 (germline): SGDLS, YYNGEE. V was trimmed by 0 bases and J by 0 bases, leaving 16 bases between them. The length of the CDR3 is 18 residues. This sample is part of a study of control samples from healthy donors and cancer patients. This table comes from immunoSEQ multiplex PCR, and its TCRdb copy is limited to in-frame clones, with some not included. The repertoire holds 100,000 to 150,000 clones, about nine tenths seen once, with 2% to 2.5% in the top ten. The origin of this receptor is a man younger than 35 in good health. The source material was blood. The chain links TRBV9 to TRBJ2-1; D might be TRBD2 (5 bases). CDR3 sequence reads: CASSVATGFPSSYNEQFF. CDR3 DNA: TGTGCCAGCAGCGTAGCTACGGGGTTCCCGAGCTCCTACAATGAGCAGTTCTTC.